This T cell receptor (beta chain) stems from a study of T cell responses to AZD1222 COVID-19 vaccine. Study outcomes and limitations: After the peak T cell response, and only then, were repertoires sampled.

This clone was recorded only once. No antigen is known for it. The CDR3 has 14 residues. Germline CDR1 MDHEN, CDR2 SYDVKM. Trimming pared 5 bases from V and 4 bases from J, leaving 14 bases between. Data came from immunoSEQ multiplex PCR; TCRdb stores just in-frame clones and leaves some out. The data show around 190,000 clones, 80% to 90% seen once. V is TRBV28 and J is TRBJ1-2; D is perhaps TRBD1 (5 bases). The clonotype comes from an adult who received the AZD1222 COVID-19 vaccine. Sample: peripheral blood, taken 28 days after the second AZD1222 dose. CDR3: CASSLERGTYGYTF. CDR3 sequence (DNA): TGTGCCAGCAGTCTGGAGCGGGGGACCTATGGCTACACCTTC.